This entry lists 26 T cell receptor beta chains sequenced from one sample in a study of blood T cell repertoires in COVID-19 (dated by TCRdb to the early 2020s). Library preparation used the immunoSEQ multiplex PCR assay. TCRdb obtained this table from immuneACCESS and retained in-frame rearrangements with V and J assigned. These tables miss some clones; where compared with another copy, unresolved V genes account for less than half of the shortfall, and the remainder is unexplained. A total of more than 300,000 clones appear in this sample, under 90% of them only once. The top ten clones comprise about 10% of the sample. Sequencing was performed on PBMCs or T cells enriched from blood (not recorded which). These receptors were taken from a woman aged 18-35 years who had recovered from COVID-19.

CDR3 protein: CASSPQGAGGYTF. CDR3 DNA sequence: TGTGCCAGTAGTCCACAGGGGGCAGGTGGCTACACCTTC. The V call is TRBV19, the J call TRBJ1-2; 9 bases agree with TRBD1. V lost 5 bases to trimming and J lost 7 bases; unmatched junction nucleotides: 5. Germline assignment: CDR1 LNHDA and CDR2 SQIVND (reference sequence). The CDR3 runs to 13 residues.

This chain connects TRBV9 to TRBJ2-1, with unresolved D. Germline CDR1 SGDLS, CDR2 YYNGEE. Trimming took off 0 bases at V and 6 bases at J, with 10 bases between the two ends. The CDR3 consists of 14 residues. The CDR3: CASSVGGAINEQFF. The DNA of the CDR3 is TGTGCCAGCAGCGTAGGAGGCGCAATCAATGAGCAGTTCTTC.

V gene TRBV28 combines with J gene TRBJ2-5; D is possibly TRBD1 (5 bases). V lost 8 bases and J lost 0, with 16 bases in between. The CDR3 has 15 residues. CDR1 MDHEN and CDR2 SYDVKM come from the germline V gene. The CDR3 DNA reads TGTGCCAGCTATGGGAACAGGCGCTACCAAGAGACCCAGTACTTC. It is translated as CASYGNRRYQETQYF.

J is TRBJ1-2 and V is TRBV4-2, with D perhaps TRBD1 (5 bases). The CDR3 totals 17 residues. Trimming left V 0 bases short and J 5 bases short, with 19 bases between. Germline-derived CDR1 and CDR2 are LGHNA and YNFKEQ. In nucleotides, the CDR3 is TGTGCCAGCAGCCAAGAGGGGCAGTTCTTTCCTAGTTATGGCTACACCTTC. It encodes CASSQEGQFFPSYGYTF.

The CDR3 loop reads CSAEGTEPTNYGYTF. In DNA, the CDR3 is TGCAGCGCAGAGGGGACAGAACCCACTAACTATGGCTACACCTTC. J is TRBJ1-2 and V is TRBV29-1, with 7 bases aligning to TRBD1. Germline values: CDR1 SQVTM, CDR2 ANQGSEA. The CDR3 length is 15 residues. The V and J ends lost 7 bases and 0 bases, in that order; junction bases with no gene match: 11.

The V gene is TRBV5-1, the J gene TRBJ2-3; D is possibly TRBD1 (5 bases). This CDR3 region has 15 residues. Trimming removed 0 bases from V and 1 base from J, with 9 bases in between. Germline CDR1 reads SGHRS; CDR2 reads YFSETQ. Here the CDR3 DNA reads TGCGCCAGCAGCTTGGAAAAACAGGGCACAGATACGCAGTATTTT. Translating gives CASSLEKQGTDTQYF.

Written as DNA, the CDR3 is TGTGCCAGCAGCGCCTCCCGCGGGTTGCCTCAAGAGACCCAGTACTTC. It is translated as CASSASRGLPQETQYF. The rearrangement joins TRBV7-8 to TRBJ2-5, with TRBD2 as a possible D gene (5 bases). The V and J ends lost 5 bases and 2 bases respectively, with 18 bases between them. CDR1 and CDR2 (germline): SGHVS, FQNEAQ. The CDR3 runs to 16 residues.

This clone came up once. V gene TRBV5-4 combines with J gene TRBJ2-4, with TRBD2 identical over 7 bases. Per germline, CDR1 SGHNT and CDR2 YYREEE (reference sequence). This CDR3 spans 15 amino acids. V was pared by 5 bases and J by 2 bases, with 7 bases of the junction left unmatched. Here the CDR3 DNA reads TGTGCCAGCAGGCCTGGGGAGGGGTCCAAAAACATTCAGTACTTC. Amino acids: CASRPGEGSKNIQYF.

The chain employs TRBV9 and TRBJ2-3; 8 nucleotides match TRBD1. Germline V CDR1 and CDR2: SGDLS, YYNGEE. The CDR3 contains 16 residues. The V and J ends lost 0 bases and 4 bases, in that order; junction bases with no gene match: 7. Here the CDR3 reads CASSVEETGVADTQYF. The CDR3 DNA sequence: TGTGCCAGCAGCGTAGAAGAGACAGGGGTCGCAGATACGCAGTATTTT.

This clone was recorded only once. The chain is built from TRBV5-1 and TRBJ2-3; 8 nucleotides line up with TRBD2. Trimming took 0 bases from V and 0 from J; bases not matched to a gene: 3. The CDR3 has 16 residues. Per the germline V gene, CDR1 is SGHRS and CDR2 is YFSETQ. Here the CDR3 reads CASSLVSGGSTDTQYF. The CDR3 coding sequence is TGCGCCAGCAGCTTGGTATCGGGGGGGAGCACAGATACGCAGTATTTT.

The V gene is TRBV3-1 (or the pseudogene TRBV3-2), the J gene TRBJ2-2, with D possibly matching TRBD2 (7 bases). The germline V and J ends were trimmed by 2 bases and 6 bases, with 10 bases remaining between them. Germline CDR1 LGHDT, CDR2 YNNKEL (reference sequence). The CDR3 contains 14 residues. This CDR3 reads CASSQLGGPGELFF. CDR3 DNA sequence: TGTGCCAGCAGCCAACTCGGGGGGCCCGGGGAGCTGTTTTTT.

This chain uses TRBV6-5 with TRBJ1-1; D is perhaps TRBD1 (5 bases). Trimming removed 2 bases from V and 0 bases from J, with 10 bases in between. This CDR3 region has 15 residues. CDR1 and CDR2 (germline): MNHEY, SVGAGI. The DNA for the CDR3 is TGTGCCAGCAGTTACGGAGGGGACGTGAACACTGAAGCTTTCTTT. This encodes CASSYGGDVNTEAFF.

The gene calls are TRBV27 and TRBJ2-7; D ambiguous. CDR3 size: 15 residues. Germline assignment: CDR1 MNHEY and CDR2 SMNVEV (reference sequence). V gave up 6 bases and J gave up 1 base, with 16 bases separating them. The CDR3 nucleotides read TGTGCCAGCAGACCCCCGATCTGGCAGTCCTACGAGCAGTACTTC. Protein product: CASRPPIWQSYEQYF.

The chain couples TRBV11-3 to TRBJ2-7; 7 nucleotides line up with TRBD1. Germline assignment: CDR1 SGHNT and CDR2 YENEEA. This CDR3 comprises 15 residues. Germline trimming cut 1 base from V and 3 bases from J; bases unmatched to any gene: 6. The CDR3 region is CASSLGDSSIYEQYF. The CDR3 DNA follows: TGTGCCAGCAGCTTAGGGGACAGTTCGATCTACGAGCAGTACTTC.

J is TRBJ2-2 and V is TRBV4-1; D possibly corresponds to TRBD1 (5 bases). Per germline, CDR1 MGHRA and CDR2 YSYEKL. CDR3 length: 16 residues. The V and J ends lost 0 bases and 1 base respectively, with 9 bases between them. The CDR3 spells CASSQDRTGNTGELFF. CDR3 bases: TGCGCCAGCAGCCAAGATCGAACAGGGAACACCGGGGAGCTGTTTTTT.

This chain joins TRBV7-9 and TRBJ1-6; D is ambiguous. V lost 6 bases to trimming and J lost 8 bases, with 11 bases between them. Germline V CDR1 and CDR2: SEHNR, FQNEAQ (reference sequence). The CDR3 is made up of 13 amino acids. The CDR3: CASRIGGYSPLHF. In DNA, the CDR3 is TGTGCCAGCAGAATCGGAGGATATTCACCCCTCCACTTT.

This clone has a single count. The chain carries TRBV6-1 and TRBJ1-1; 9 positions match TRBD1. Germline loops: CDR1 MNHNS, CDR2 SASEGT. The CDR3 has 15 residues. J lost 0 bases, V lost 3 bases, and 2 bases had no gene match. CDR3 sequence: CASSEWDRVNTEAFF. The CDR3 region has the DNA TGTGCCAGCAGTGAGTGGGACAGGGTGAACACTGAAGCTTTCTTT.

The chain links TRBV15 to TRBJ2-2; 7 nucleotides line up with TRBD1. The CDR3 covers 12 residues. With 6 bases clipped from V and 5 bases from J, the junction kept 0 bases outside the gene matches. Germline CDR1 is LNHNV and CDR2 is YYDKDF (reference sequence). CDR3 residues: CATRTGTGELFF. In DNA, the CDR3 is TGTGCCACCAGGACAGGGACCGGGGAGCTGTTTTTT.

The chain carries TRBV5-1 and TRBJ1-6; unclear D gene. V was cut by 0 bases and J by 9 bases, with 4 bases left in between. The CDR3 length is 12 residues. Germline values: CDR1 SGHRS, CDR2 YFSETQ. CDR3 loop: CASSLDGSPLHF. CDR3 bases: TGCGCCAGCAGCTTGGACGGTTCACCCCTCCACTTT.

The chain links TRBV9 to TRBJ1-3; TRBD1 might be the D (5 bases). The CDR3 extends over 14 amino acids. CDR1 SGDLS and CDR2 YYNGEE come from the germline V gene. With 0 bases removed from V and 1 base from J, the gap between germline ends came to 5 bases. CDR3 sequence (DNA): TGTGCCAGCAGCGTAGGACAGTCTGGAAACACCATATATTTT. Amino acid sequence: CASSVGQSGNTIYF.

The table lists this clone with a count of one. The rearrangement joins TRBV30 to TRBJ1-3; TRBD1 matches 9 bases. The germline gives CDR1 GTSNPN, CDR2 SVGIG (reference sequence). The CDR3 is made up of 17 amino acids. V gave up 2 bases and J gave up 0 bases; unmatched junction bases: 8. CDR3 in DNA: TGTGCCTGGAGTACCCGGACAGGGGACTACTCTGGAAACACCATATATTTT. Protein sequence: CAWSTRTGDYSGNTIYF.

The V call is TRBV2, the J call TRBJ1-2; 9 bases are shared with TRBD1. The CDR3 totals 14 residues. Losses at the gene ends were 6 bases for V and 7 bases for J; bases not matched to a gene: 9. Germline CDR1 SNHLY, CDR2 FYNNEI. The CDR3: CASSLGQGGGGYTF. The DNA of the CDR3 is TGTGCCAGCAGCTTGGGACAGGGCGGCGGTGGCTACACCTTC.

This chain uses TRBV11-2 with TRBJ1-3; the D gene is possibly TRBD1 (6 bases). This CDR3 comprises 15 residues. Germline CDR1 is SGHAT and CDR2 is FQNNGV. V dropped 5 bases and J dropped 4 bases, with 15 bases sitting between them. CDR3 loop: CASSIWGGEGNTIYF. CDR3 nucleotide sequence: TGTGCCAGCAGCATATGGGGGGGCGAAGGAAACACCATATATTTT.

V is TRBV5-6 and J is TRBJ2-1, with TRBD2 matching 9 bases. The CDR3 spans 16 residues. The germline gives CDR1 SGHDT, CDR2 YYEEEE. J gave up 1 base and V 5 bases, and 7 bases lay outside the gene matches. The CDR3 loop is CASSFSGSSSYNEQFF. The CDR3 DNA reads TGTGCCAGCAGTTTTAGCGGGAGTTCGTCCTACAATGAGCAGTTCTTC. The whole variable domain, filled in from reference TRBV5-6 and TRBJ2-1, reads DAGVTQSPTHLIKTRGQQVTLRCSPKSGHDTVSWYQQALGQGPQFIFQYYEEEERQRGNFPDRFSGHQFPNYSSELNVNALLLGDSALYLCASSFSGSSSYNEQFFGPGTRLTVL.

The chain employs TRBV5-1 and TRBJ1-3, with TRBD1 matching over 8 bases. The J segment lost 4 bases and the V segment lost 2 bases, leaving 5 bases of the junction unmatched. The germline V gene has CDR1 SGHRS and CDR2 YFSETQ. This CDR3 has 15 residues. In DNA form, the CDR3 reads TGCGCCAGCAGCTTCCGGACAGGGAAGGGAAACACCATATATTTT. Encoded protein: CASSFRTGKGNTIYF.

The chain has TRBV9 and TRBJ1-6; no reliable D call. This CDR3 is built from 14 residues. CDR1 and CDR2 from the germline V gene are SGDLS and YYNGEE. V lost 2 bases, J lost 7 bases, and 10 bases lay in between. The CDR3 sequence is CASSVGRPNSPLHF. Here the CDR3 DNA reads TGTGCCAGCAGCGTGGGCAGGCCCAATTCACCCCTCCACTTT.